The clone carrying this T cell receptor beta chain was recorded many times. The CDR3 length is 13 residues. The germline CDR1 and CDR2 sequences are SGHTA and FQGTGA. Trimming left V 3 bases short and J 6 bases short, with 10 bases between. The data derive from a study of CD8+CD57+ T cells in acquired aplastic anemia. For CDR3 and TCR beta VDJ profiling, genomic DNA was the template used. A single record per CDR3 protein comes from TCRdb applying MiXCR to the reads. The sample carries about 180,000 distinct CDR3 sequences, approximately 48% recorded once. Patients who underwent sequencing had shown CD8+CD57+ cell expansion by flow cytometry.

V gene TRBV7-3 combines with J gene TRBJ2-3; either TRBD1 or TRBD2 may fit D (5 bases each). Sequenced material: sorted CD4+, CD8+, or CD8+CD57+ T cells (not recorded which) from PBMCs. This TCR derives from a human donor with aplastic anemia. CDR3: CASSFGTADTQYF. The CDR3 region has the DNA TGTGCCAGCAGCTTTGGGACGGCGGATACGCAGTATTTT.